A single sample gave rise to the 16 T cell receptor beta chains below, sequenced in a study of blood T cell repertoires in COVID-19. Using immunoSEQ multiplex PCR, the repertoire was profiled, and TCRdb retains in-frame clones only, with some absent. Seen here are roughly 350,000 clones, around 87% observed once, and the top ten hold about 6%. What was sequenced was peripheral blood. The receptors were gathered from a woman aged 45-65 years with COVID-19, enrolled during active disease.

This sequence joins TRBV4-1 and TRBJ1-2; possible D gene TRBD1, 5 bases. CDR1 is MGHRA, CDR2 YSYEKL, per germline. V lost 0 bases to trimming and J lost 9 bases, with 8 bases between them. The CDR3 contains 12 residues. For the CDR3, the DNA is TGCGCCAGCAGCCAAGACAGGGTTAGCTACACCTTC. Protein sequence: CASSQDRVSYTF.

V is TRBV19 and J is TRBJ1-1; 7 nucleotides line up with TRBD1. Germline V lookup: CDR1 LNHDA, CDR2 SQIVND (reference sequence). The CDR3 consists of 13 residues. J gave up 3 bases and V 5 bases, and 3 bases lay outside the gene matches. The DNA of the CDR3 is TGTGCCAGTAGTTGGGGACAGCACACTGAAGCTTTCTTT. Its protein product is CASSWGQHTEAFF.

The CDR3 is CASRPGGAEDTQYF. The CDR3 DNA reads as TGTGCCAGCAGACCGGGGGGAGCCGAGGATACGCAGTATTTT. This sequence joins TRBV5-4 and TRBJ2-3; 7 bases agree with TRBD2. The germline gives CDR1 SGHNT, CDR2 YYREEE (reference sequence). There are 14 residues in the CDR3. With 5 bases clipped from V and 6 bases from J, the junction kept 9 bases outside the gene matches.

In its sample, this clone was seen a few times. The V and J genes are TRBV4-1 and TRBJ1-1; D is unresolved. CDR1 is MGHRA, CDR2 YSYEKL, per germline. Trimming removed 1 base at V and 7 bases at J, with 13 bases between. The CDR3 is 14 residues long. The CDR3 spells CASSQAPTGYEAFF. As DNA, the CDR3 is TGCGCCAGCAGCCAAGCTCCCACGGGGTATGAAGCTTTCTTT.

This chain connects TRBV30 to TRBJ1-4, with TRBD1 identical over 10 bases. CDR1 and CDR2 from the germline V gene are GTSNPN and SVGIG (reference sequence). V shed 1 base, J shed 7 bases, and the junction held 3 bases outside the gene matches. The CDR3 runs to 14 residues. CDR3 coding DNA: TGTGCCTGGAGTGGGGACAGGGGTGTTGAAAAACTGTTTTTT. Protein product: CAWSGDRGVEKLFF.

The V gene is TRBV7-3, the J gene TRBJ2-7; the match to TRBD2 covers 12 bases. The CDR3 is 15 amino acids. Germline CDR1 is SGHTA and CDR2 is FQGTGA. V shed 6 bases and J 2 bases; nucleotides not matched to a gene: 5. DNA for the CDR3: TGTGCCAGCAGTCCCCGACTAGCGGGAGCCTACGAGCAGTACTTC. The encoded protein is CASSPRLAGAYEQYF. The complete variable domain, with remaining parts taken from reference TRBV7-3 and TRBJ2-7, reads GAGVSQTPSNKVTEKGKYVELRCDPISGHTALYWYRQSLGQGPEFLIYFQGTGAADDSGLPNDRFFAVRPEGSVSTLKIQRTERGDSAVYLCASSPRLAGAYEQYFGPGTRLTVT.

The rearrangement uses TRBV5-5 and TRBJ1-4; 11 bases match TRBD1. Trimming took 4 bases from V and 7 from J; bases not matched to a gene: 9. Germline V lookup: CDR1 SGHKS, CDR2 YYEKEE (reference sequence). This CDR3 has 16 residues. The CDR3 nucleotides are TGTGCCAGCAGCCAGGCGGGGGGGACAGGGGGTGAAAAACTGTTTTTT. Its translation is CASSQAGGTGGEKLFF.

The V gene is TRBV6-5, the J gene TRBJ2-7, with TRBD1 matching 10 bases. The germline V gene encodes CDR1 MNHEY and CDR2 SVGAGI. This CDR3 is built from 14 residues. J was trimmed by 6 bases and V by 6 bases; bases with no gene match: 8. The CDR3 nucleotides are TGTGCCAGCAGGAGACAGGGGGCGAATCCCGAGCAGTACTTC. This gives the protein CASRRQGANPEQYF.

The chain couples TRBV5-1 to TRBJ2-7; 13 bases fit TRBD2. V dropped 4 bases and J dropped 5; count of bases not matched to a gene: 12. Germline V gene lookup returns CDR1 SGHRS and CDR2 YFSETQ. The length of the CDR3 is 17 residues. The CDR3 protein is CASSLTIQTSGRHEQYF. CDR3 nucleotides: TGCGCCAGCAGCCTCACAATTCAGACTAGCGGGAGGCACGAGCAGTACTTC.

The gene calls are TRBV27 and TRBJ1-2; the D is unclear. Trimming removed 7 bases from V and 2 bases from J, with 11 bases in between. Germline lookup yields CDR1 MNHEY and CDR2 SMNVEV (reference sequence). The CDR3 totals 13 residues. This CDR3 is CASTAPGNYGYTF. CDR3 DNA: TGTGCCAGCACTGCCCCGGGGAACTATGGCTACACCTTC.

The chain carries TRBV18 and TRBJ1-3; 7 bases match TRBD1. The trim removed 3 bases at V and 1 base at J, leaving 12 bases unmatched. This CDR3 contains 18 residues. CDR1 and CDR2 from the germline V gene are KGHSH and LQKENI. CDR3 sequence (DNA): TGTGCCAGCTCACCGAGACCCAACGCAGGGGGGTCTGGAAACACCATATATTTT. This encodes CASSPRPNAGGSGNTIYF. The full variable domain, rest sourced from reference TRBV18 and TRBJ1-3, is NAGVMQNPRHLVRRRGQEARLRCSPMKGHSHVYWYRQLPEEGLKFMVYLQKENIIDESGMPKERFSAEFPKEGPSILRIQQVVRGDSAAYFCASSPRPNAGGSGNTIYFGEGSWLTVV.

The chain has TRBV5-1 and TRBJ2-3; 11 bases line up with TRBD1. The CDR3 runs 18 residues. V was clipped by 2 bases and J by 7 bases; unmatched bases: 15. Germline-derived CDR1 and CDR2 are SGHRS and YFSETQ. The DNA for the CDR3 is TGCGCCAGCAGCTTTGGTTATATAGGACAGGGGGCGCTTAATACGCAGTATTTT. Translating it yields CASSFGYIGQGALNTQYF.

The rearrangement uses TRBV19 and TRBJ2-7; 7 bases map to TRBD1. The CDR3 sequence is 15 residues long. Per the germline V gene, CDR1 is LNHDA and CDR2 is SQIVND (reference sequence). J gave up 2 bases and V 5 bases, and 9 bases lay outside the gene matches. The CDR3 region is CASSWEARGPYEQYF. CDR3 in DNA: TGTGCCAGTAGTTGGGAAGCGAGGGGGCCCTACGAGCAGTACTTC.

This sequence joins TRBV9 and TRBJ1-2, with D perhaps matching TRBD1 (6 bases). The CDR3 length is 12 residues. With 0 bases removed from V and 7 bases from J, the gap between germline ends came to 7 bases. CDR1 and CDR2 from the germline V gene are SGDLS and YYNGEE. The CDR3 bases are TGTGCCAGCAGCGTAGGGGACATTGGCTACACCTTC. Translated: CASSVGDIGYTF. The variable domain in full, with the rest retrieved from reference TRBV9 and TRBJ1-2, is DSGVTQTPKHLITATGQRVTLRCSPRSGDLSVYWYQQSLDQGLQFLIQYYNGEERAKGNILERFSAQQFPDLHSELNLSSLELGDSALYFCASSVGDIGYTFGSGTRLTVV.

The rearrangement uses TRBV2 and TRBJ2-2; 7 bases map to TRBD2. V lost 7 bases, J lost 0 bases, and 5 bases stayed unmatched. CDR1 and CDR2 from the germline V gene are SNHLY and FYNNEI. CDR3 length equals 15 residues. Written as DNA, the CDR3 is TGTGCCAGCAAGGTTGCGGGAGCGAACACCGGGGAGCTGTTTTTT. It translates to CASKVAGANTGELFF.

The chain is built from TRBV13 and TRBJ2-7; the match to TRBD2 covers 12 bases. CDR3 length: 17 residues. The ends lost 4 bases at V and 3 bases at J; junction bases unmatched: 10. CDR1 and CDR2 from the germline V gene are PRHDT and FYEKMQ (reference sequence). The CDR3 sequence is CASSSKALGLAGYEQYF. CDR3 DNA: TGTGCCAGCAGCTCAAAAGCCCTGGGACTAGCGGGCTACGAGCAGTACTTC.